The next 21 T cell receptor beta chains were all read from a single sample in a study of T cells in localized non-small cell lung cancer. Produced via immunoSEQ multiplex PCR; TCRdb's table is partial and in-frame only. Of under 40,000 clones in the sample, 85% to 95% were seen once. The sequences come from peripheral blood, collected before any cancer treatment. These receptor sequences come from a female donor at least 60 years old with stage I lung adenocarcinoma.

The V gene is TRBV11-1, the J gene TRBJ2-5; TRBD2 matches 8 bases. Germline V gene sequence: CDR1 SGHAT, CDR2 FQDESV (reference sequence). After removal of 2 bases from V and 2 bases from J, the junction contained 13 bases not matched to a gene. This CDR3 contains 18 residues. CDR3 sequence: CASSLITVAGPFQETQYF. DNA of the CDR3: TGTGCCAGCAGCTTAATTACGGTAGCGGGACCCTTTCAAGAGACCCAGTACTTC.

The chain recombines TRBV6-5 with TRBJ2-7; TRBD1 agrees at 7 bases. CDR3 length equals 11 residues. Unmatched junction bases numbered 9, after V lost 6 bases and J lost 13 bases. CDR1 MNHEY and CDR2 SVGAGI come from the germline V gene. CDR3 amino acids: CASSRDRAIYV. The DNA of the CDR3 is TGTGCCAGCAGCCGAGACAGGGCCATATACGTC.

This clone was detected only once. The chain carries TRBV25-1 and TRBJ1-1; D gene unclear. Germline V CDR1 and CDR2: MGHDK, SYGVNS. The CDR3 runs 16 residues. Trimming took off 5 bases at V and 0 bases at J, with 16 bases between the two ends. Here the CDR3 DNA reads TGTGCCAGCAGTCACTCCGTCTGGGGATTGAACACTGAAGCTTTCTTT. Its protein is CASSHSVWGLNTEAFF.

CDR3 DNA: TGCGCCAGCAGTGGACAGGGGGGATTCTCTGGGGCCAACGTCCTGACTTTC. It yields the protein CASSGQGGFSGANVLTF. The chain carries TRBV5-1 and TRBJ2-6; 10 bases align to TRBD1. CDR1 is SGHRS, CDR2 YFSETQ, per germline. Germline trimming cut 5 bases from V and 0 bases from J; bases unmatched to any gene: 5. The CDR3 contains 17 residues.

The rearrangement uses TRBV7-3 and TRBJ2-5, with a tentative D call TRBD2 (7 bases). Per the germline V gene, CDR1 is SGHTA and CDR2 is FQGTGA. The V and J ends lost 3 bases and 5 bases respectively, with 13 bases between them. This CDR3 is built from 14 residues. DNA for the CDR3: TGTGCCAGCAGCTTGGGCGGGGGCCGGGAGACCCAGTACTTC. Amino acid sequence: CASSLGGGRETQYF.

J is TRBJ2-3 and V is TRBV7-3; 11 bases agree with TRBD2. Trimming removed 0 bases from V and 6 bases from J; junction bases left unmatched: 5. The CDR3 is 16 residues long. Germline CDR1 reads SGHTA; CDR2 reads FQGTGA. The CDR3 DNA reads TGTGCCAGCAGCTTAACGGCTAGCGGGAGGCGTGATACGCAGTATTTT. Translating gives CASSLTASGRRDTQYF.

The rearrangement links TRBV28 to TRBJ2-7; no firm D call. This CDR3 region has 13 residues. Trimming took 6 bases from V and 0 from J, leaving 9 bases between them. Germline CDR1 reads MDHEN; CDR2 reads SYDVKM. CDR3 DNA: TGTGCCAGCAGCTCGGGCGGCTCCTACGAGCAGTACTTC. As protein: CASSSGGSYEQYF.

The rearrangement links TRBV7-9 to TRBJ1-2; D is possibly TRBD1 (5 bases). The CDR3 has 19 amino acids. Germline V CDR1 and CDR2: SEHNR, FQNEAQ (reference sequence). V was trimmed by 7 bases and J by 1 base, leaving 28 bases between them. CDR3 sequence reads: CASTLSDKALATNNYGYTF. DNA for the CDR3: TGTGCCAGCACCCTCTCGGACAAAGCCCTCGCGACTAATAACTATGGCTACACCTTC. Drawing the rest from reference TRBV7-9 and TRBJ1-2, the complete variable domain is DTGVSQNPRHKITKRGQNVTFRCDPISEHNRLYWYRQTLGQGPEFLTYFQNEAQLEKSRLLSDRFSAERPKGSFSTLEIQRTEQGDSAMYLCASTLSDKALATNNYGYTFGSGTRLTVV.

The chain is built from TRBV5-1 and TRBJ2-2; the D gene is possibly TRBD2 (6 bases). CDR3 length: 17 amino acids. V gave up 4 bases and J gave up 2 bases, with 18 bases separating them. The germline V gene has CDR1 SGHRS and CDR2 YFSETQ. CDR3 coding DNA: TGCGCCAGCAGCGGGATCGCGGGGCCTCAAAACACCGGGGAGCTGTTTTTT. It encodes CASSGIAGPQNTGELFF.

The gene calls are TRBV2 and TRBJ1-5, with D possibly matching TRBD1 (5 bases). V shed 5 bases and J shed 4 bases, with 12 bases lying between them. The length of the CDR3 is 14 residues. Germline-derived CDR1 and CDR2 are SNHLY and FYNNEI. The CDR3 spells CASSPDSLNQPQHF. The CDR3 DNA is TGTGCCAGCAGTCCAGACAGCCTTAATCAGCCCCAGCATTTT.

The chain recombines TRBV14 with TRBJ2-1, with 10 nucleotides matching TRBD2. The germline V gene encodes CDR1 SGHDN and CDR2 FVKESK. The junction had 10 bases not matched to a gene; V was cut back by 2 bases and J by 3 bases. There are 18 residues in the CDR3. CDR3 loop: CASSQRSASGRDYNEQFF. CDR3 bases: TGTGCCAGCAGCCAAAGATCCGCTAGCGGGAGAGACTACAATGAGCAGTTCTTC.

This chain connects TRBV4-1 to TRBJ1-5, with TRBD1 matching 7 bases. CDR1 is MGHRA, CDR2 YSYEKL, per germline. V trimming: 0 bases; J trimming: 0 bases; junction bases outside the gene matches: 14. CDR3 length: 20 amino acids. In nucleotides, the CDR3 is TGCGCCAGCAGCCAAGAAGGCTGGGCAGGGGGGAGTTATAGCAATCAGCCCCAGCATTTT. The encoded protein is CASSQEGWAGGSYSNQPQHF.

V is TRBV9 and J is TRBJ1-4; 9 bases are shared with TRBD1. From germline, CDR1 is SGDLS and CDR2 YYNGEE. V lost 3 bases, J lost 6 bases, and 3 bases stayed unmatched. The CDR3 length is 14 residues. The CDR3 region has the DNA TGTGCCAGCAGCGCCCGGACAGGGGATGAAAAACTGTTTTTT. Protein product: CASSARTGDEKLFF.

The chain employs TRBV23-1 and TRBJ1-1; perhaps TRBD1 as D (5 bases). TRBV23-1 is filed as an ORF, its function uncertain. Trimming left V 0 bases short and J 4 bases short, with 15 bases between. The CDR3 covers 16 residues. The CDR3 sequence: CASSQSWTPLITEAFF. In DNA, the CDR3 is TGCGCCAGCAGTCAATCTTGGACACCCTTGATCACTGAAGCTTTCTTT.

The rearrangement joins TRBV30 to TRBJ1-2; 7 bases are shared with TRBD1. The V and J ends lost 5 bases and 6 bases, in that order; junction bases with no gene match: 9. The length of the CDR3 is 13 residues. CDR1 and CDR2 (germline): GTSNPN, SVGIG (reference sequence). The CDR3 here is CAWLQGGANGYTF. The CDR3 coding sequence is TGTGCCTGGCTCCAGGGGGGGGCGAATGGCTACACCTTC.

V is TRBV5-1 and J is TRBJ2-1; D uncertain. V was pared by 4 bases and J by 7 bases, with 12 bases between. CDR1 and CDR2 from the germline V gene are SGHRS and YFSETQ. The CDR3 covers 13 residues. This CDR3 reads CASSPPGRNEQFF. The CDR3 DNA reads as TGCGCCAGCAGCCCCCCTGGTAGAAATGAGCAGTTCTTC.

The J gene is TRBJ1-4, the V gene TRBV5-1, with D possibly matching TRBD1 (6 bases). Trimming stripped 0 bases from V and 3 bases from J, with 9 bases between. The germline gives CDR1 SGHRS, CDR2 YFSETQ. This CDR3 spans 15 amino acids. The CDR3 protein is CASSLGGQANEKLFF. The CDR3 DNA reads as TGCGCCAGCAGCTTGGGGGGACAAGCTAATGAAAAACTGTTTTTT.

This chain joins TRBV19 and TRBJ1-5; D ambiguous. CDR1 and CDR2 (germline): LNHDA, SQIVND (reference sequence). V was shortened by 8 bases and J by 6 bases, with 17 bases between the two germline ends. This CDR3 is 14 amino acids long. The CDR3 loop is CASAPRGMSQPQHF. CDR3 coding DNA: TGTGCCAGTGCTCCGCGCGGGATGAGTCAGCCCCAGCATTTT.

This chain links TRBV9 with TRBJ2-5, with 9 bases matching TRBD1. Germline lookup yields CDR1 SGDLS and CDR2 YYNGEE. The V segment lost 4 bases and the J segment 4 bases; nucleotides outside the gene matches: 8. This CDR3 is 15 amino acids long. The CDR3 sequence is CASSRPGTGRETQYF. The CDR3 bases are TGTGCCAGCAGCCGTCCCGGGACAGGGCGAGAGACCCAGTACTTC.

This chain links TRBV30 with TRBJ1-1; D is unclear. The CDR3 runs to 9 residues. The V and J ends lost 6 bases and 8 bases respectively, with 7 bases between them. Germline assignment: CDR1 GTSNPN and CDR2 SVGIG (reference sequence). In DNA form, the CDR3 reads TGTGCCTGTTTTGGGGAAGCTTTCTTT. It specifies CACFGEAFF.

The CDR3 region has the DNA TGTGCCAGCAGCCTAGGGGGTTCCGGAAACACCATATATTTT. Amino acids: CASSLGGSGNTIYF. This chain joins TRBV7-3 and TRBJ1-3, with D possibly TRBD1 on 6 matching bases. Trimming removed 5 bases from V and 4 bases from J, with 12 bases in between. Germline assignment: CDR1 SGHTA and CDR2 FQGTGA. The CDR3 totals 14 residues.